One TCR beta chain is described in this entry. What antigen it recognizes has not been identified. Base qualities were left out, and no much larger clone turns up one base away. The data originate from a study of shared clonotypes between healthy human individuals (dated by TCRdb to 2020 to 2021). Turning to the overall study: The cohort comprised a couple of women and a few men aged 18 to 49 years. Different laboratories and diverse techniques were used to prepare libraries and sequence TCR repertoires, to increase sequencing depth and limit assay-specific biases. Per donor, leukapheresis produced somewhere between about 0.9 and 9.5 billion PBMCs. For each donor, three plates each were used for CD4 naive and CD4 memory, two plates were used for CD8 naive, and one plate was used for CD8 memory. Blood TCR repertoires of about 5 healthy adults were deeply sequenced to estimate repertoire size and the extent of clonotype sharing between individuals. The study at large found these results: Larger estimated clonotype richness was generally found for naive subsets than for memory subsets. Clonotypes shared by all four sorted-subset donors showed higher generation probabilities than non-shared clonotypes. Pairwise subsampling led to the expectation that sequencing depth would affect the degree of clonotype sharing among donors. Because the study included only a small number of donors, the genetic and exposure-history diversity represented was limited. Across a few donors, approximately 5% of naive CD4, 3% to 4% of naive CD8, around 2.1% of memory CD4, and under 0.45% of memory CD8 clonotypes were shared. Even with the large sequencing depth, rarefaction of the sorted-subset datasets indicated that sequencing was incomplete. Sampling was restricted to blood, and TCR repertoires in tissue are likely to differ from TCR repertoires in blood.

The CDR1 and CDR2 encoded by the germline V gene (reference sequence) are MNHNY and SVGAGI. Deletion took 4 bases off V and 8 bases off J, with a span of 17 bases between the germline ends. The CDR3 measures 14 amino acids from cysteine to phenylalanine. CDR3 DNA only is kept here, 42 bases in frame from base 1. Donors were healthy HIV-negative adults with no recently reported acute infections or vaccinations. Only Caucasian adults living in Nashville, Tennessee, USA were represented among the donors. CD4+ T cells were enriched by magnetic negative selection; naive cells were then positively selected on CD45RA, and the negative fraction formed the memory subset. Blood was collected by leukapheresis, and PBMCs were isolated by Ficoll-Histopaque density gradient centrifugation and then cryopreserved in liquid nitrogen vapor phase. Analytical flow cytometry was used to check the purity and quantity of each magnetically sorted T cell population. From each sorted fraction, genomic DNA was isolated and quantified by UV absorbance on a Nanodrop 2000c.

Using the deep immunoSEQ assay, TCR CDR3 regions were amplified from genomic DNA by multiplex PCR. Extracted genomic DNA from each cell subset was distributed evenly across all wells of several immunoSEQ 96-well plates, and each plate was treated as a replicate. For sorted subsets, approximately 210 ng of genomic DNA, equivalent to around 31,000 T cell genomes, went into each replicate PCR. The purified libraries were quantified using a Qubit 3.0 fluorometer, sized with a Bioanalyzer 2100, and then quantified again using the KAPA Library Quantification kit. Each immunoSEQ 96-well plate was sequenced on its own single-read 150-cycle Illumina NextSeq 550 flow cell. The original pipeline was this. Because the immunoSEQ output included only junctional sequences and no quality scores, the filtering could not be the same as the filtering used for full-length reads. Sequences were annotated with PyIR, a Python wrapper for IgBLAST v1.9, and V/J genes and CDR3 were assigned using IMGT germline references. Reads were filtered out if the reads had weak V/J assignments (E-value above 1e-6), no CDR3, stop codons, out-of-frame junctions, or ambiguous translated residues. V3J clonotypes were defined as sequences sharing an identical inferred V gene, J gene, and CDR3 amino acid sequence. To compute the percentage overlap between repertoires, the number of shared unique clonotypes was divided by the size of the smaller repertoire. RTK rarefaction, the Chao1 estimator, and Recon v2.1 estimates of unobserved clonotypes were used to assess repertoire richness. Generation probabilities were computed with OLGA for all TCRbeta clonotypes obtained by the gDNA method from several donors. TCRdb holds this immuneACCESS table with in-frame rearrangements only. Some clones are missing; in checked studies, unresolved V genes explain under half, and the rest has no known cause. V and J calls and clone size follow that table, whereas D and trimming were derived from the DNA. For this sample the table gives around 2.5 million clones, of which 80% to 95% were detected only once. About 0.34% of the sample rests with the top ten.

Specimen: naive CD4+ T cells from PBMCs. In light of the paper, this sample's cell subset or site label describes: CD45RA+ positively selected. The receptor chain draws on TRBV6-6 and TRBJ1-2; the D gene is perhaps TRBD1, on 5 matching bases. The origin of this receptor is a man aged 18 to 29 in good health. Some clones in this sample may be carry-over from other donors' samples. The DNA sequence reads TGTGCCAGCAGTTTTTCTCCCCGGGGCAGCGGCTACACCTTC. Its protein is CASSFSPRGSGYTF.